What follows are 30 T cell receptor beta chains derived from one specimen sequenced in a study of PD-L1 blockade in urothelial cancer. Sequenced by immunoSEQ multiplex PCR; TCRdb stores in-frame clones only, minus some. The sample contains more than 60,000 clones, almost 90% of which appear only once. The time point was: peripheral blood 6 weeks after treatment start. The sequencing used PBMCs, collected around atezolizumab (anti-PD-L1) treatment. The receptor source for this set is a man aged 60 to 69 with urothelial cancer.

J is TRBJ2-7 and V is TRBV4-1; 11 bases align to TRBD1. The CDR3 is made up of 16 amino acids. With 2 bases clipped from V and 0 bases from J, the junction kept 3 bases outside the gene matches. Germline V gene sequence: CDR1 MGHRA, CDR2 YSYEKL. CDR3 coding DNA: TGCGCCAGCAGCCAATACGGGACAGGGGGCTCCTACGAGCAGTACTTC. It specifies CASSQYGTGGSYEQYF.

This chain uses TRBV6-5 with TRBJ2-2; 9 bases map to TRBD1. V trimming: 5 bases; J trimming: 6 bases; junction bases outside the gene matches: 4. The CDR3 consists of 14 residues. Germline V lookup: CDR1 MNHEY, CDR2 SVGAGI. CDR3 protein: CASSRDRDSGELFF. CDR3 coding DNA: TGTGCCAGCAGTCGGGACAGGGATTCCGGGGAGCTGTTTTTT.

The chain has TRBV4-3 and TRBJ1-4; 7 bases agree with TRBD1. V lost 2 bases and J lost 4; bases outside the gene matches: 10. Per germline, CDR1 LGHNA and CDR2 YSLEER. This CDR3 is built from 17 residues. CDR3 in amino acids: CASSQLMTGPYNEKLFF. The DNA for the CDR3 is TGCGCCAGCAGCCAACTTATGACAGGGCCCTATAATGAAAAACTGTTTTTT.

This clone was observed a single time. The chain's CDR3 is CASSTGTGWKESPYEQYF. DNA of the CDR3: TGTGCCAGTAGTACGGGGACAGGGTGGAAGGAGTCCCCCTACGAGCAGTACTTC. J is TRBJ2-7 and V is TRBV19, with TRBD1 matching 9 bases. After removal of 4 bases from V and 2 bases from J, the junction contained 15 bases not matched to a gene. From germline, CDR1 is LNHDA and CDR2 SQIVND (reference sequence). The CDR3 consists of 18 residues.

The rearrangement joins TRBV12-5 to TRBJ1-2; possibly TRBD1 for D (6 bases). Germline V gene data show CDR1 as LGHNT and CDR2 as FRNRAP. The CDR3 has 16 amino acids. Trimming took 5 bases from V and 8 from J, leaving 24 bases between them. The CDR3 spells CASGTGGGLRAKGYTF. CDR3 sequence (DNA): TGTGCTAGTGGTACGGGAGGGGGTCTGCGGGCGAAGGGCTACACCTTC.

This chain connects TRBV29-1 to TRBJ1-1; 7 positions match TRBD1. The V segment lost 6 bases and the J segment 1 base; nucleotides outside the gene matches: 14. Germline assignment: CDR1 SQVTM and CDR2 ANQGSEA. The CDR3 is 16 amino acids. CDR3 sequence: CSVINRQGFRNTEAFF. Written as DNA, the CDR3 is TGCAGCGTGATCAACCGACAGGGTTTCCGGAACACTGAAGCTTTCTTT.

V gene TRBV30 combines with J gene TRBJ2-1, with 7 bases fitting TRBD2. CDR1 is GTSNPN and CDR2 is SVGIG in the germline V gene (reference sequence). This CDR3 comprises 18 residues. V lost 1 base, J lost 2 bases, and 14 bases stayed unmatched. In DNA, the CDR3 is TGTGCCTGGAGTGAAATGGGGGGGGGACTCCACGCCTACAATGAGCAGTTCTTC. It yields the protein CAWSEMGGGLHAYNEQFF.

The CDR3 region is CSVVSGNYGYTF. CDR3 nucleotide sequence: TGCAGCGTTGTGTCAGGGAACTATGGCTACACCTTC. The genes are TRBV29-1 and TRBJ1-2; perhaps TRBD1 as D (5 bases). Germline values: CDR1 SQVTM, CDR2 ANQGSEA. This CDR3 has 12 amino acids. The germline V and J ends were trimmed by 4 bases and 2 bases, with 8 bases remaining between them. Full variable domain (missing parts from reference TRBV29-1 and TRBJ1-2): SAVISQKPSRDICQRGTSLTIQCQVDSQVTMMFWYRQQPGQSLTLIATANQGSEATYESGFVIDKFPISRPNLTFSTLTVSNMSPEDSSIYLCSVVSGNYGYTFGSGTRLTVV.

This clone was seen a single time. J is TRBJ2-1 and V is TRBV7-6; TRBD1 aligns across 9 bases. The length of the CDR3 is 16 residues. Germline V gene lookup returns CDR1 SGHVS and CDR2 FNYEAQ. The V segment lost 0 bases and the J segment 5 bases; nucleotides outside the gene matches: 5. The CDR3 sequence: CASSLAGDRVHNEQFF. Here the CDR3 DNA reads TGTGCCAGCAGCTTAGCTGGGGACAGGGTCCACAATGAGCAGTTCTTC.

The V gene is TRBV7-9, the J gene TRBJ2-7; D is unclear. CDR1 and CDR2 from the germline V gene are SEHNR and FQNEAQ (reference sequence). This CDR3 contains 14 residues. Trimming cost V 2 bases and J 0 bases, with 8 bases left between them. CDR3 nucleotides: TGTGCCAGCAGCTTAACCACAACCTCCTACGAGCAGTACTTC. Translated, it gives CASSLTTTSYEQYF.

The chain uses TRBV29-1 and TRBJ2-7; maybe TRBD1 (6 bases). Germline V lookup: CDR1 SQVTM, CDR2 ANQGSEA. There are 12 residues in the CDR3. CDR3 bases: TGCAGTACCCGGGACACCTCCTACGAGCAGTACTTC. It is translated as CSTRDTSYEQYF.

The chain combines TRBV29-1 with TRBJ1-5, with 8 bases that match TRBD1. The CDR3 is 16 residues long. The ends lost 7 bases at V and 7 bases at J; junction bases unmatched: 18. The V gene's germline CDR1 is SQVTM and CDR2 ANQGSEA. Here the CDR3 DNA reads TGCAGCGCCGTATTGGGCGACAGGGGATTAAGACAGCCCCAGCATTTT. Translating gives CSAVLGDRGLRQPQHF. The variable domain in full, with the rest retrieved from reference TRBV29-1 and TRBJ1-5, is SAVISQKPSRDICQRGTSLTIQCQVDSQVTMMFWYRQQPGQSLTLIATANQGSEATYESGFVIDKFPISRPNLTFSTLTVSNMSPEDSSIYLCSAVLGDRGLRQPQHFGDGTRLSIL.

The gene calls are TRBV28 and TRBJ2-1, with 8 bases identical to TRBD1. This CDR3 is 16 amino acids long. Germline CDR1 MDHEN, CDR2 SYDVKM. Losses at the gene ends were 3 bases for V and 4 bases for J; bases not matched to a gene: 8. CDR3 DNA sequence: TGTGCCAGCAGTTTGGTCCCAGGGGGCGAATACAATGAGCAGTTCTTC. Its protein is CASSLVPGGEYNEQFF.

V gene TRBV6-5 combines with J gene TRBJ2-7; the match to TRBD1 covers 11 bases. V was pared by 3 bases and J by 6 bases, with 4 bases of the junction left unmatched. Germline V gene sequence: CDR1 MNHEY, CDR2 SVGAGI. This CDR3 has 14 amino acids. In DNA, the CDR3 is TGTGCCAGCAGTTATCCCGGGACAGGGGGCGAGCAGTACTTC. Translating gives CASSYPGTGGEQYF.

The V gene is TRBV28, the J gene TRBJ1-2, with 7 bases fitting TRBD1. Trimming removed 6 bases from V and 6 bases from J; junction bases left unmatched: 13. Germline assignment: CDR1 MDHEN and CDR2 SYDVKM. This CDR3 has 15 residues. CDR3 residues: CASSFGGTAVDGYTF. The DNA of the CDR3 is TGTGCCAGCAGCTTCGGAGGGACAGCAGTCGATGGCTACACCTTC.

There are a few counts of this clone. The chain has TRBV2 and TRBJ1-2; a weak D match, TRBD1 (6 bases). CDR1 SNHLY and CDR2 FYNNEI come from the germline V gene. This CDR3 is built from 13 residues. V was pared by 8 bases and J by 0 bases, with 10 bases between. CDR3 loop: CASRGQANYGYTF. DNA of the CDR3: TGTGCCAGCCGGGGACAAGCTAACTATGGCTACACCTTC.

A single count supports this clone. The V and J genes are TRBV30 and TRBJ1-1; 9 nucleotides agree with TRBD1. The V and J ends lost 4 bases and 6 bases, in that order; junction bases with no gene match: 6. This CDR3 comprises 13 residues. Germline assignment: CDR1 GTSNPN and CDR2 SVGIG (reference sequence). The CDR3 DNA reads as TGTGCCTGGACTCCGACAGGGGGAGCTGAAGCTTTCTTT. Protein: CAWTPTGGAEAFF.

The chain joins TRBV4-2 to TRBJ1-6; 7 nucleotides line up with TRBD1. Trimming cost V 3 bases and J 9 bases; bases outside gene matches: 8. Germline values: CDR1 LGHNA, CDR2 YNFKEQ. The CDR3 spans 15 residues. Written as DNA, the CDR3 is TGTGCCAGCAGCCAGAGGGACAGCTCTTTTTCACCCCTCCACTTT. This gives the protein CASSQRDSSFSPLHF.

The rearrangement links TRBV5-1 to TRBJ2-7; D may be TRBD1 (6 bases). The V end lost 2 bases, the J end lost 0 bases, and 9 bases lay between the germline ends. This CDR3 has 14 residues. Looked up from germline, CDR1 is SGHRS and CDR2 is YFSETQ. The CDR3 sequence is CASSFGTISYEQYF. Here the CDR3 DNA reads TGCGCCAGCAGCTTCGGGACAATCTCCTACGAGCAGTACTTC.

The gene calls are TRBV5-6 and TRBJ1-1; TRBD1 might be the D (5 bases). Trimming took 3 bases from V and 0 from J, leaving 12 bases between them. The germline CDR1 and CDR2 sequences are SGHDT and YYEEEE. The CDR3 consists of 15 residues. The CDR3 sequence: CASSWTLTVNTEAFF. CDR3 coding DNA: TGTGCCAGCAGCTGGACGTTGACAGTGAACACTGAAGCTTTCTTT.

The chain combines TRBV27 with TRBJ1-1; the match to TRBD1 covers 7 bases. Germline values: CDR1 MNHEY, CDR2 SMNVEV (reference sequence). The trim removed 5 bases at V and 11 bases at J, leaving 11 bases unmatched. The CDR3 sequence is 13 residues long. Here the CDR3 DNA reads TGTGCCAGCAGTCTCCTAATTACAGGGGACGCTTTCTTT. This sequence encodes CASSLLITGDAFF.

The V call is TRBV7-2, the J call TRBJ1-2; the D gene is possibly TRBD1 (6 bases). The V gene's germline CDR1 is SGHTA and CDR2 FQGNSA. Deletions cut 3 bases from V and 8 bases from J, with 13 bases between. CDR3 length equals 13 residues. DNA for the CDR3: TGTGCCAGCAGCTTTGACAGGAAGGGAGGCTACACCTTC. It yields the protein CASSFDRKGGYTF.

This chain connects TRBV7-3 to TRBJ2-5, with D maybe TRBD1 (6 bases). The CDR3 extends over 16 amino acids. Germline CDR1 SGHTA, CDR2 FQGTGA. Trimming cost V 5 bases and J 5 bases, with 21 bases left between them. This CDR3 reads CASSPGIQGIEETQYF. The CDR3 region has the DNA TGTGCCAGCAGCCCCGGGATACAGGGCATTGAGGAGACCCAGTACTTC.

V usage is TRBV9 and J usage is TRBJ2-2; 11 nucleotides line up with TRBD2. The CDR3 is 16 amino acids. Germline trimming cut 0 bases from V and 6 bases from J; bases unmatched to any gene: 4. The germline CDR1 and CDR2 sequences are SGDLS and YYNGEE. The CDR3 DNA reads TGTGCCAGCAGCGTAGGTCTAGCGGGAGGATCCGGGGAGCTGTTTTTT. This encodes CASSVGLAGGSGELFF. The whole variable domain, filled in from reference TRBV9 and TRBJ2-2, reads DSGVTQTPKHLITATGQRVTLRCSPRSGDLSVYWYQQSLDQGLQFLIQYYNGEERAKGNILERFSAQQFPDLHSELNLSSLELGDSALYFCASSVGLAGGSGELFFGEGSRLTVL.

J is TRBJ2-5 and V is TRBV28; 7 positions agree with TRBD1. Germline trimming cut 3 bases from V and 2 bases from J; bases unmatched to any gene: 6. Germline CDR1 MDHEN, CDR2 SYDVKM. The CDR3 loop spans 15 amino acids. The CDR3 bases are TGTGCCAGCAGTTTCTTGGACAGGAATCAAGAGACCCAGTACTTC. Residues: CASSFLDRNQETQYF.

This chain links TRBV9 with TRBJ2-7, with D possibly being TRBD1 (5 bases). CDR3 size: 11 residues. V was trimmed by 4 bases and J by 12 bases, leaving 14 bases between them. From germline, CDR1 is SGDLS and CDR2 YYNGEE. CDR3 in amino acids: CASSSGHALYF. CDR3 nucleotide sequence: TGTGCCAGCAGCTCCGGACACGCTCTGTACTTC.

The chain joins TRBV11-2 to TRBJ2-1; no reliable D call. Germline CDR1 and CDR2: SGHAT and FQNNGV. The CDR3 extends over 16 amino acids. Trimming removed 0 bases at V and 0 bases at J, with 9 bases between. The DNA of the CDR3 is TGTGCCAGCAGCTTAGAGCGGAACCCCTCCTACAATGAGCAGTTCTTC. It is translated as CASSLERNPSYNEQFF.

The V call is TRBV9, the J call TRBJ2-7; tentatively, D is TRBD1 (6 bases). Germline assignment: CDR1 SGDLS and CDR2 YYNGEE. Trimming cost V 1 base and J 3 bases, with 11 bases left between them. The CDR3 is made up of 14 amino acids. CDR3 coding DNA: TGTGCCAGCAGCGTAACAGGGTATGACTACGAGCAGTACTTC. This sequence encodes CASSVTGYDYEQYF.

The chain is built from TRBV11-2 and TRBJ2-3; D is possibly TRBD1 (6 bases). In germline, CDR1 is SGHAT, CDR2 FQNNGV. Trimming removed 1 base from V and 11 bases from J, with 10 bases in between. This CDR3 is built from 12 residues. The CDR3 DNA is TGTGCCAGCAGCTTAGGGACAGTAGGGCAGTATTTT. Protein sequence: CASSLGTVGQYF.

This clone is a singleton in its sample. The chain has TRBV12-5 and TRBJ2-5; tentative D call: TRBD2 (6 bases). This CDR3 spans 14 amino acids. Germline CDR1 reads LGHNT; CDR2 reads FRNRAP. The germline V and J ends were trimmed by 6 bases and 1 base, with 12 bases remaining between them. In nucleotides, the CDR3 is TGTGCTAGTGGCCTTAGCGGAGCCCAAGAGACCCAGTACTTC. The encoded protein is CASGLSGAQETQYF.